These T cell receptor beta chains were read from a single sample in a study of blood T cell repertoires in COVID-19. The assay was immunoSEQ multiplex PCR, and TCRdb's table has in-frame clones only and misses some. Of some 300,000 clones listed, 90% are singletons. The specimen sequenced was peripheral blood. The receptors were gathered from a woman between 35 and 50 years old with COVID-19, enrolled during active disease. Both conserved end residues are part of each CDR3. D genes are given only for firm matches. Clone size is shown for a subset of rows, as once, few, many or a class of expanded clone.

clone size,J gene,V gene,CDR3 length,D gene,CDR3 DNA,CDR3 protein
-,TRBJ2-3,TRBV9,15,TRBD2,TGTGCCAGCAGCGCAGGACTAGCCGGGACAGATACGCAGTATTTT,CASSAGLAGTDTQYF
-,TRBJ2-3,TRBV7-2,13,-,TGTGCCAGCAGCTTGGTCCACTTAGATACGCAGTATTTT,CASSLVHLDTQYF
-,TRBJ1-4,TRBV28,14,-,TGTGCCAGCAGTTTTATCAGGGTTCGAGAAAAACTGTTTTTT,CASSFIRVREKLFF
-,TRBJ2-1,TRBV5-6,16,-,TGTGCCAGCAGCTTGGCCGAGCCCCTACCATACAATGAGCAGTTCTTC,CASSLAEPLPYNEQFF
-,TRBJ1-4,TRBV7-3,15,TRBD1,TGTGCCAGCAGCTTAGGACAGGTTTTCAATGAAAAACTGTTTTTT,CASSLGQVFNEKLFF
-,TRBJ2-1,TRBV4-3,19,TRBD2,TGCGCCAGCAGCCAAGAGCCTCCAACGGGAGGGCAGGTTGGCAATGAGCAGTTCTTC,CASSQEPPTGGQVGNEQFF
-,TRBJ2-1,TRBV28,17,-,TGTGCCAGCAGTTTTCCGCCGCTCGGGATTTCCTACAATGAGCAGTTCTTC,CASSFPPLGISYNEQFF
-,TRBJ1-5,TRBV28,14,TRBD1,TGTGCCAGCAGTCCCCCGGGACAGGGCCAGCCCCAGCATTTT,CASSPPGQGQPQHF
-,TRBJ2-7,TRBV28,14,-,TGTGCCAGCAGTTATACGGGAGCGCGCTACGAGCAGTACTTC,CASSYTGARYEQYF
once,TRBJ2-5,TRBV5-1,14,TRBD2,TGCGCCAGCAGCTTGGCAACTAGCGGGGTGACCCAGTACTTC,CASSLATSGVTQYF
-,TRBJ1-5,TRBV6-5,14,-,TGTGCCAGCAGGGGTACAGGGTTTCAACAGCCCCAGCATTTT,CASRGTGFQQPQHF
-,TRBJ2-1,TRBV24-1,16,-,TGTGCCACCAGTGAGGGAGGTCAGCGACGGTACAATGAGCAGTTCTTC,CATSEGGQRRYNEQFF
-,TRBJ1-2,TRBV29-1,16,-,TGCAGCGTTGGTCCCGTCGGGAACCAACAGAACTATGGCTACACCTTC,CSVGPVGNQQNYGYTF
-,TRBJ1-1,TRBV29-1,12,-,TGCAGCGTTGCACTCATGAACACTGAAGCTTTCTTT,CSVALMNTEAFF
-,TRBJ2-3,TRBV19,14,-,TGTGCCAGTAGAGAGGGATCTTCCGGAGATACGCAGTATTTT,CASREGSSGDTQYF
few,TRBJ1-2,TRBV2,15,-,TGTGCCAGCAGTGAGGCGGGGGAGGGTCTCTATGGCTACACCTTC,CASSEAGEGLYGYTF
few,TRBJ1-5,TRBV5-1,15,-,TGCGCCAGCAGCTTGGGACAAGAAGGCACTCAGCCCCAGCATTTT,CASSLGQEGTQPQHF
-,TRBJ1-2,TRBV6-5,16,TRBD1,TGTGCCAGCAGTTACTCGAGAGGGACAGCTAACTATGGCTACACCTTC,CASSYSRGTANYGYTF
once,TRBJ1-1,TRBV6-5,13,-,TGTGCCACCCAAAAGAGGGTGAACACTGAAGCTTTCTTT,CATQKRVNTEAFF
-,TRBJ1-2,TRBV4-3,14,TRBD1,TGCGCCAGCAGCCAAGAGGGTAGGGGGCGTGGCTACACCTTC,CASSQEGRGRGYTF
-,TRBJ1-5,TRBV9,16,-,TGTGCCAGCAGCACGGGGGGTGGGCAGGATGCTGTCGAGAGGCATTTT,CASSTGGGQDAVERHF
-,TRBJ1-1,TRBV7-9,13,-,TGTGCCAGCGGATTCGGCGGGAACACTGAAGCTTTCTTT,CASGFGGNTEAFF
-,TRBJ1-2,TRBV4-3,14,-,TGCGCCAGCAGCCAAGATCAACAGAACTATGGCTACACCTTC,CASSQDQQNYGYTF
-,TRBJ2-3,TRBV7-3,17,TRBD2,TGTGCCAGCAGCTTAAGGGGACTAGCGGGGGGTTCAGATACGCAGTATTTT,CASSLRGLAGGSDTQYF
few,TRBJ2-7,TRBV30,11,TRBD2,TGTGCCTGTGGAGCGGGGGGAGAGCAGTACTTC,CACGAGGEQYF
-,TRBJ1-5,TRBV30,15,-,TGTGCCTGGGACAGGTATTTGGGAAGCAATCAGCCCCAGCATTTT,CAWDRYLGSNQPQHF
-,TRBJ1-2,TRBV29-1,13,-,TGCAGCGTTGATGCGGGGGTGGGTTATGGCTACACCTTC,CSVDAGVGYGYTF
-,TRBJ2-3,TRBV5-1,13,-,TGCGCCAGCAGCTTGACTCCCACAGATACGCAGTATTTT,CASSLTPTDTQYF
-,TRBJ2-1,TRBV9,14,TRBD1,TGTGCCAGCAGCGACAGGGGACCCTACAATGAGCAGTTCTTC,CASSDRGPYNEQFF
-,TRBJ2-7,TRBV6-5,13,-,TGTGCCAGCACTGCGGGGGCGACCTACGAGCAGTACTTC,CASTAGATYEQYF
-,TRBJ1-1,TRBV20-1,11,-,TGCAGTGCTAAAGAGGGGAGTCGAGCTTTCTTT,CSAKEGSRAFF
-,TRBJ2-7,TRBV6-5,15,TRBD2,TGTGCCAGCAGTTCCCGACTAGCGGGGCCCTACGAGCAGTACTTC,CASSSRLAGPYEQYF
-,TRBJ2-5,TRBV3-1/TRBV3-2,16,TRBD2,TGTGCCAGCAGCCGATCTAGCGGAAGCCCCCCAGAGACCCAGTACTTC,CASSRSSGSPPETQYF
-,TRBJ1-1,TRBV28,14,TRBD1,TGTGCCAGCAGTTTAGAGGGGGCGCACACTGAAGCTTTCTTT,CASSLEGAHTEAFF
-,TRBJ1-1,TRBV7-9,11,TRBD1,TGTGCCAGCAAATACAGGGGTGAAGCTTTCTTT,CASKYRGEAFF
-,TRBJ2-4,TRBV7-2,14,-,TGTGCCAGCAGCTCCGGACGGGGGTACAGCATTCAGTACTTC,CASSSGRGYSIQYF
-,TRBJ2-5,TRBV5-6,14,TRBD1,TGTGCCAGCAGCCCCCCGGGACAGGGAAAGGCCCAGTACTTC,CASSPPGQGKAQYF
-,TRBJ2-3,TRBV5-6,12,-,TGTGCCAGCAGCTCCCGTAGTAATACGCAGTATTTT,CASSSRSNTQYF
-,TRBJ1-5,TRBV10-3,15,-,TGTGCCATCCAACAAGGAGTTGAGAGCAATCAGCCCCAGCATTTT,CAIQQGVESNQPQHF
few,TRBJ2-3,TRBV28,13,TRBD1,TGTGCCAGCAGTTTAATCGACAGGGGTACGCAGTATTTT,CASSLIDRGTQYF
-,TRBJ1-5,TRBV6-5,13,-,TGTGCCAGCATCCAACACGCTAATCAGCCCCAGCATTTT,CASIQHANQPQHF
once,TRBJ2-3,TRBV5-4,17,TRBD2,TGTGCCAGCAGTCGAGGAAGCGGGGGTGAGACCCAGGTCAAGCAGTATTTT,CASSRGSGGETQVKQYF
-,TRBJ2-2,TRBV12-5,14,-,TGTGCTAGTGGTACCGGACAGTCCACCGGGGAGCTGTTTTTT,CASGTGQSTGELFF
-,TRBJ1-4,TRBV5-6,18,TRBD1,TGTGCCAGCAGCTTGAGGGGGACAGACCGTTTAACTAATGAAAAACTGTTTTTT,CASSLRGTDRLTNEKLFF
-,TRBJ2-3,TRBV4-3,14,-,TGCGCCAGCAGCTCGGGACACTACACAGATACGCAGTATTTT,CASSSGHYTDTQYF
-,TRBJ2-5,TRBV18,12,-,TGTGCCAGCTCACCGGAGGTAGAGACCCAGTACTTC,CASSPEVETQYF
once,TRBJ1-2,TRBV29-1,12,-,TGCAGCGGAGAGGATTTGAACTATGGCTACACCTTC,CSGEDLNYGYTF
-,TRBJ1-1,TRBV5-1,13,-,TGCGCCAGCAGCCAACAGGGGAACACTGAAGCTTTCTTT,CASSQQGNTEAFF
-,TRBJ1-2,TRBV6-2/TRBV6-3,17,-,TGTGCCAGCAGTTACTCGGGCCCAACCAAAGACCTCTATGGCTACACCTTC,CASSYSGPTKDLYGYTF